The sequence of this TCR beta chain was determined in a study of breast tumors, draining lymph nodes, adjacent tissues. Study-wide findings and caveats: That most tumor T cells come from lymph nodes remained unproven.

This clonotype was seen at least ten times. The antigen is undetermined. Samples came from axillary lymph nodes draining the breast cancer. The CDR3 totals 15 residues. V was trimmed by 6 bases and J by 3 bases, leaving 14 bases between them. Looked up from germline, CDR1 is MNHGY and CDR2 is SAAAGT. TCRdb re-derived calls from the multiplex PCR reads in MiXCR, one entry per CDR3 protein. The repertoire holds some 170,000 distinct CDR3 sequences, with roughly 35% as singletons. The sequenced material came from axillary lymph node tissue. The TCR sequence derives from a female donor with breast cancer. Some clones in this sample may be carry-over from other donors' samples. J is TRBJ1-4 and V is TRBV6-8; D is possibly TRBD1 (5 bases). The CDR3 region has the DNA TGTGCCAGCAGGGGGAAGCCGGGGCCTAATGAAAAACTGTTTTTT. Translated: CASRGKPGPNEKLFF.